This T cell receptor (beta chain) originates from a study of beta chain features in type 1 diabetes. Study-level points and caveats: In these data, an HLA type influence on TCRB rearrangement remained unresolved. Moderate but significant shortening of TCRB CDR3s was recorded in all four CD4+ subsets from Type 1 diabetes patients. Insertion counts at VDJ junctions were lower in type 1 diabetes patients, who also showed more deletions there.

V was cut by 7 bases and J by 6 bases, with 14 bases left in between. Germline values: CDR1 MNHEY, CDR2 SVGAGI. The CDR3 loop spans 13 amino acids. What was sequenced were expressed TCRB transcripts, since all of the isolated RNA had been reverse transcribed. Here immunoSEQ multiplex PCR was the method, and the copy in TCRdb shows in-frame clones only, minus some. Counted here are approximately 360,000 clones, roughly 12% occurring once; the ten biggest clones make up 0.0085% to 0.012%. Points on this clone: Its antigen is unknown.

A heparinised blood draw that averaged about 100 mL was obtained once from each donor. The sample consisted of naive CD4+ T cells from blood. The gene calls are TRBV6-5 and TRBJ2-3; possible D gene TRBD2, 6 bases. This receptor was identified in a woman aged 18-29 years with type 1 diabetes. CDR3 DNA: TGTGCCAGCATCCCACCGGGGGTGGATACGCAGTATTTT. This encodes CASIPPGVDTQYF.